The 15 T cell receptor beta chains presented below share a single source sample, sequenced in a study of identical twins. TCRdb analysed the 5' RACE reads with MiXCR anew, one entry per CDR3 protein. This sample has approximately 490,000 distinct CDR3 sequences, with about 20% found just once. These data were also reused for a study on yellow fever vaccine responses in identical twins.

Sequenced input: CD4+ T cells sorted from blood. These receptors originate from a woman aged 18-35 years in good health.

This chain joins TRBV3-1 and TRBJ2-1; D remains unclear. Trimming removed 2 bases from V and 8 bases from J, with 7 bases in between. The length of the CDR3 is 12 residues. The germline V gene encodes CDR1 LGHDT and CDR2 YNNKEL (reference sequence). CDR3 sequence reads: CASSQYAYEQFF. DNA of the CDR3: TGTGCCAGCAGCCAATATGCATATGAGCAGTTCTTC.

The chain has TRBV4-1 and TRBJ1-5; 8 nucleotides agree with TRBD1. This CDR3 comprises 15 residues. Germline V gene data show CDR1 as MGHRA and CDR2 as YSYEKL. The V gene end was trimmed by 5 bases and the J gene end by 5 bases; junction bases not matched to a gene: 8. The CDR3 nucleotides are TGCGCCAGCAGCGCAGGACAGGGAGGTTATCAGCCCCAGCATTTT. Its translation: CASSAGQGGYQPQHF.

This clonotype was observed a handful of times. This sequence joins TRBV28 and TRBJ2-7; 7 bases match TRBD1. The germline V gene encodes CDR1 MDHEN and CDR2 SYDVKM. The CDR3 covers 16 residues. V lost 5 bases and J lost 3; bases outside the gene matches: 13. The CDR3 here is CASSTYGQVTNYEQYV. The CDR3 DNA follows: TGTGCCAGCAGTACCTACGGACAGGTAACAAACTACGAGCAGTACGTC.

This clonotype was picked up a small number of times. This chain uses TRBV28 with TRBJ1-1; D not certain. V was trimmed by 1 base and J by 7 bases, leaving 10 bases between them. The germline V gene encodes CDR1 MDHEN and CDR2 SYDVKM. The CDR3 totals 13 residues. The CDR3 loop is CASSLLGTIEAFF. The CDR3 bases are TGTGCCAGCAGTTTATTAGGCACTATTGAAGCTTTCTTT.

This clonotype was detected ten times or more. J is TRBJ1-5 and V is TRBV11-2; 8 nucleotides agree with TRBD1. This CDR3 has 18 residues. CDR1 is SGHAT and CDR2 is FQNNGV in the germline V gene. J was trimmed by 10 bases and V by 5 bases; bases with no gene match: 22. Here the CDR3 DNA reads TGTGCCAGCAGCCCTACCGGCTATGGACAGGGAGGTTTTGTACCCCAGCATTTT. Translation gives CASSPTGYGQGGFVPQHF.

The J gene is TRBJ2-7, the V gene TRBV28; D possibly corresponds to TRBD2 (5 bases). Germline CDR1 and CDR2: MDHEN and SYDVKM. V lost 5 bases to trimming and J lost 2 bases, with 16 bases between them. The CDR3 spans 15 residues. For the CDR3, the DNA is TGTGCCAGCAGTCGGTCAGGAGGTCCTCCCTACGAGCAGTACGTC. Its protein product is CASSRSGGPPYEQYV.

The chain employs TRBV4-2 and TRBJ2-1; D is unresolved. The CDR3 runs to 17 residues. Germline V gene lookup returns CDR1 LGHNA and CDR2 YNFKEQ. V was clipped by 2 bases and J by 5 bases, with 19 bases between them. The CDR3 here is CASSQWRSEYTNNEQFF. The CDR3 coding sequence is TGTGCCAGCAGCCAATGGCGGTCCGAATATACTAACAATGAGCAGTTCTTC.

CDR3 residues: CASSLNGNPNEQFF. The CDR3 DNA sequence: TGCGCCAGCAGCTTGAATGGGAATCCCAACGAGCAGTTCTTC. The chain recombines TRBV5-1 with TRBJ2-1; no clear D gene. V was shortened by 1 base and J by 10 bases, with 15 bases between the two germline ends. The CDR3 length is 14 residues. Germline V gene lookup returns CDR1 SGHRS and CDR2 YFSETQ.

This clonotype was seen more than once but under ten times. The rearrangement uses TRBV20-1 and TRBJ2-1; a weak D match, TRBD2 (6 bases). Germline V gives CDR1 DFQATT, CDR2 SNEGSKA (reference sequence). There are 17 residues in the CDR3. V was shortened by 0 bases and J by 0 bases, with 15 bases between the two germline ends. CDR3 region: CSARDRLALSSYNEQFF. Written as DNA, the CDR3 is TGCAGTGCTAGAGATCGGCTAGCGCTAAGCTCCTACAATGAGCAGTTCTTC.

This clonotype was counted only a few times. V gene TRBV24-1 combines with J gene TRBJ2-1; D is ambiguous. Germline CDR1 reads KGHDR; CDR2 reads SFDVKD. The CDR3 contains 14 residues. V was clipped by 0 bases and J by 10 bases, with 12 bases between them. The CDR3 DNA is TGTGCCACCAGTGATTTGGCCCCGGACGGAGAGCAGTTCTTC. Its protein is CATSDLAPDGEQFF.

The genes are TRBV20-1 and TRBJ1-4; TRBD1 matches 7 bases. This CDR3 contains 12 residues. V lost 2 bases to trimming and J lost 10 bases; unmatched junction nucleotides: 4. Germline CDR1 is DFQATT and CDR2 is SNEGSKA (reference sequence). The CDR3 region is CSARRQGGKLFF. The CDR3 nucleotides read TGCAGTGCTAGAAGGCAGGGGGGAAAACTGTTTTTT.

This chain uses TRBV5-5 with TRBJ1-5; D is uncertain. The CDR3 totals 15 residues. Germline values: CDR1 SGHKS, CDR2 YYEKEE (reference sequence). The V end lost 1 base, the J end lost 5 bases, and 13 bases lay between the germline ends. The CDR3 nucleotides are TGTGCCAGCAGCTTGACAGTCACTCGTGATCAGCCCCAGCATTTT. This sequence encodes CASSLTVTRDQPQHF.

In this sample, this clonotype turned up a few times. This rearrangement joins TRBV7-9 to TRBJ2-5; D is ambiguous. The V and J ends lost 4 bases and 4 bases respectively, with 22 bases between them. The germline V gene encodes CDR1 SEHNR and CDR2 FQNEAQ (reference sequence). The CDR3 consists of 17 residues. The CDR3 coding sequence is TGTGCCAGCAGCTGGGTGGCGAGCTCCTCACGAGGAGAGACCCAGTACTTC. Translated: CASSWVASSSRGETQYF.

The chain recombines TRBV4-1 with TRBJ2-2; 9 bases are shared with TRBD2. This CDR3 spans 20 amino acids. With 1 base clipped from V and 7 bases from J, the junction kept 19 bases outside the gene matches. The germline gives CDR1 MGHRA, CDR2 YSYEKL. The CDR3: CASSQGVPRPLAGAHGELFF. In nucleotides, the CDR3 is TGCGCCAGCAGCCAAGGAGTTCCCAGACCATTAGCGGGAGCTCACGGGGAGCTGTTTTTT.

J is TRBJ2-1 and V is TRBV28, with D perhaps assigned TRBD1 or TRBD2 (7 bases each). The CDR3 runs to 15 residues. Germline V gene data show CDR1 as MDHEN and CDR2 as SYDVKM. Trimming took off 6 bases at V and 5 bases at J, with 17 bases between the two ends. The CDR3 here is CASRGRGQGDNEQFF. CDR3 coding DNA: TGTGCCAGCAGGGGGCGGGGGCAGGGGGACAATGAGCAGTTCTTC. The full variable domain, in which reference TRBV28 and TRBJ2-1 provide the parts outside the CDR3, is DVKVTQSSRYLVKRTGEKVFLECVQDMDHENMFWYRQDPGLGLRLIYFSYDVKMKEKGDIPEGYSVSREKKERFSLILESASTNQTSMYLCASRGRGQGDNEQFFGPGTRLTVL.